These 22 T cell receptor beta chains were sequenced from one sample in a study of blood T cell repertoires in COVID-19 (dated by TCRdb to 2019 to 2021). The library was made by the immunoSEQ multiplex PCR assay. TCRdb's version of the immuneACCESS table is confined to in-frame rearrangements and falls short of the full clone set. An unresolved V gene accounts for under half of the shortfall where checked; the remainder is of unknown origin. Present in this sample are about 240,000 clones, around 83% of which were seen just once. The biggest ten clones account for about 1.9% of the sample. The sequenced material came from peripheral blood. The receptor set was obtained from a man between 25 and 39 years old who had recovered from COVID-19.

This clone was seen ten or more times. CDR3 protein: CASSRTRAGVTDTQYF. For the CDR3, the DNA is TGTGCCAGCAGCAGAACCAGGGCAGGGGTGACAGATACGCAGTATTTT. The rearrangement uses TRBV7-8 and TRBJ2-3, with a tentative D call TRBD1 (6 bases). From germline, CDR1 is SGHVS and CDR2 FQNEAQ. CDR3 size: 16 residues. Trimming left V 5 bases short and J 3 bases short, with 18 bases between.

The chain links TRBV7-9 to TRBJ1-2; D remains unclear. Trimming cost V 3 bases and J 2 bases, with 22 bases left between them. The CDR3 sequence is 18 residues long. CDR1 is SEHNR, CDR2 FQNEAQ, per germline (reference sequence). CDR3 amino acids: CASSFYSSQSGPNYGYTF. CDR3 nucleotides: TGTGCCAGCAGCTTTTACTCGTCCCAAAGCGGACCGAACTATGGCTACACCTTC.

This chain links TRBV5-6 with TRBJ2-4; TRBD1 agrees at 9 bases. Trimming took 2 bases from V and 7 from J; bases not matched to a gene: 13. CDR1 SGHDT and CDR2 YYEEEE come from the germline V gene. The CDR3 is 17 amino acids. The DNA for the CDR3 is TGTGCCAGCAGCTTTCTCCGATCCACAGGGGGCTGGAACATTCAGTACTTC. Amino acids: CASSFLRSTGGWNIQYF.

A few counts support this clone. The chain has TRBV7-3 and TRBJ1-5; TRBD1 matches at 11 bases. Looked up from germline, CDR1 is SGHTA and CDR2 is FQGTGA. This CDR3 spans 22 amino acids. With V trimmed by 6 bases and J by 0 bases, 22 bases remained unmatched. The DNA of the CDR3 is TGTGCCAGCAGGCCTATGAACGCGCCGGGACAGGGGGAGAAATATAGCAATCAGCCCCAGCATTTT. Translation: CASRPMNAPGQGEKYSNQPQHF. Full variable domain (remainder filled in from reference TRBV7-3 and TRBJ1-5): GAGVSQTPSNKVTEKGKYVELRCDPISGHTALYWYRQSLGQGPEFLIYFQGTGAADDSGLPNDRFFAVRPEGSVSTLKIQRTERGDSAVYLCASRPMNAPGQGEKYSNQPQHFGDGTRLSIL.

The J gene is TRBJ2-5, the V gene TRBV5-1, with TRBD1 identical over 12 bases. This CDR3 is built from 16 residues. Trimming at V came to 5 bases and at J to 5 bases, leaving 10 bases not matched to a gene. Germline lookup yields CDR1 SGHRS and CDR2 YFSETQ. CDR3 sequence reads: CASRTGTGGALETQYF. In nucleotides, the CDR3 is TGCGCCAGCAGGACCGGGACAGGGGGCGCTTTGGAGACCCAGTACTTC.

This clone was observed once. The rearrangement links TRBV3-1 (or the pseudogene TRBV3-2) to TRBJ2-3, with a possible D match to TRBD2 (5 bases). V was shortened by 0 bases and J by 2 bases, with 12 bases between the two germline ends. Germline CDR1 is LGHDT and CDR2 is YNNKEL (reference sequence). This CDR3 has 16 amino acids. As DNA, the CDR3 is TGTGCCAGCAGCCAAGATACCCTAGCCCCCACAGATACGCAGTATTTT. This codes for CASSQDTLAPTDTQYF.

This sequence joins TRBV27 and TRBJ1-5; 9 nucleotides agree with TRBD1. In germline, CDR1 is MNHEY, CDR2 SMNVEV (reference sequence). CDR3 length: 15 amino acids. V lost 5 bases and J lost 4; bases outside the gene matches: 6. CDR3 DNA: TGTGCCAGCAGTCCTAGGGGACAGGGAAATCAGCCCCAGCATTTT. This codes for CASSPRGQGNQPQHF.

This clone was seen at least ten times. V gene TRBV4-1 combines with J gene TRBJ1-3; no clear D. V was clipped by 0 bases and J by 2 bases, with 11 bases between them. CDR1 is MGHRA and CDR2 is YSYEKL in the germline V gene. CDR3 length: 16 amino acids. The CDR3 reads CASSQDWEFAGNTIYF. The DNA for the CDR3 is TGCGCCAGCAGCCAAGATTGGGAGTTTGCTGGAAACACCATATATTTT.

As regards this clone: Without the conserved terminal phenylalanine or tryptophan, this CDR3 likely stems from a read error. The DNA is left out, because the CDR3 cannot be placed on it with certainty; the CDR3 is given as TCRdb lists it. The rearrangement joins TRBV5-6 to TRBJ2-3; no check of the table's D call, TRBD2, against the DNA was made. Germline V gene data show CDR1 as SGHDT and CDR2 as YYEEEE. The CDR3 spans 12 amino acids, including both terminal residues. CDR3 loop: CASSFRQGGPWV.

For the CDR3, the DNA is TGTGCCAGCAGTTTACAGGGAATTGGTTCACCCCTCCACTTT. Residues: CASSLQGIGSPLHF. The chain is built from TRBV28 and TRBJ1-6; TRBD1 might be the D (5 bases). This CDR3 contains 14 residues. CDR1 MDHEN and CDR2 SYDVKM come from the germline V gene. Trimming removed 2 bases from V and 9 bases from J, with 11 bases in between.

This rearrangement joins TRBV29-1 to TRBJ2-3; D call uncertain. The CDR3 contains 12 residues. Germline loops: CDR1 SQVTM, CDR2 ANQGSEA. V was clipped by 7 bases and J by 6 bases, with 14 bases between them. CDR3 DNA sequence: TGCAGCGCCGTGAAAAGCGCGGATACGCAGTATTTT. Encoded protein: CSAVKSADTQYF.

The chain combines TRBV6-4 with TRBJ2-7, with D tentatively TRBD2 (6 bases). Germline loops: CDR1 MRHNA, CDR2 SNTAGT. The CDR3 has 12 residues. Trimming took 4 bases from V and 3 from J, leaving 7 bases between them. The CDR3 reads CASSGLVYEQYV. The CDR3 nucleotides read TGTGCCAGCAGTGGACTAGTCTACGAGCAGTACGTC.

This clone was observed a single time. The V call is TRBV19, the J call TRBJ1-5; D is possibly TRBD1 (5 bases). This CDR3 has 13 amino acids. CDR1 is LNHDA and CDR2 is SQIVND in the germline V gene (reference sequence). Deletions cut 5 bases from V and 7 bases from J, with 12 bases between. The CDR3, as DNA: TGTGCCAGTAGTTCCCAGCGGGACCAGCCCCAGCATTTT. It is translated as CASSSQRDQPQHF.

This chain joins TRBV7-6 and TRBJ1-4; D not certain. CDR3 length equals 12 residues. The V end was cut by 5 bases, the J end by 10 bases, with 11 bases between. CDR1 is SGHVS, CDR2 FNYEAQ, per germline. The CDR3 sequence is CASSIQRGKLFF. CDR3 bases: TGTGCCAGCAGCATCCAGCGGGGAAAACTGTTTTTT.

The chain recombines TRBV5-1 with TRBJ1-4; tentative D call: TRBD1 (6 bases). Trimming took 2 bases from V and 4 from J, leaving 9 bases between them. Germline CDR1 reads SGHRS; CDR2 reads YFSETQ. The CDR3 length is 14 residues. The CDR3 protein is CASSFTGINEKLFF. The DNA of the CDR3 is TGCGCCAGCAGCTTTACAGGGATTAATGAAAAACTGTTTTTT.

This chain links TRBV6-5 with TRBJ2-7; 11 nucleotides match TRBD2. Germline lookup yields CDR1 MNHEY and CDR2 SVGAGI. Germline trimming cut 6 bases from V and 4 bases from J; bases unmatched to any gene: 2. The CDR3 has 13 residues. CDR3 sequence reads: CASRTSGTYEQYV. In DNA form, the CDR3 reads TGTGCCAGCAGGACTAGCGGGACTTACGAGCAGTACGTC.

The CDR3 sequence: CASSLGFSGRPQHF. CDR3 DNA sequence: TGTGCCAGCAGCCTTGGGTTCTCAGGCCGGCCCCAGCATTTT. The V call is TRBV3-1 (or the pseudogene TRBV3-2), the J call TRBJ1-5; unclear D gene. Trimming shortened V by 4 bases and J by 9 bases, and 16 bases separated the two germline ends. The V gene's germline CDR1 is LGHDT and CDR2 YNNKEL (reference sequence). The length of the CDR3 is 14 residues.

The chain employs TRBV5-4 and TRBJ1-1; 9 positions agree with TRBD1. The V gene's germline CDR1 is SGHNT and CDR2 YYREEE (reference sequence). The J segment lost 2 bases and the V segment lost 7 bases, leaving 12 bases of the junction unmatched. CDR3 length equals 16 residues. CDR3 coding DNA: TGTGCCAGCCGCCGGGACAGGGATCTGCGAAACACTGAAGCTTTCTTT. This sequence encodes CASRRDRDLRNTEAFF.

This chain joins TRBV5-1 and TRBJ1-6; 7 bases line up with TRBD1. The germline CDR1 and CDR2 sequences are SGHRS and YFSETQ. The CDR3 sequence is 16 residues long. V lost 4 bases to trimming and J lost 10 bases; unmatched junction nucleotides: 14. Here the CDR3 reads CASSPQGRDSKSPLHF. CDR3 coding DNA: TGCGCCAGCAGCCCCCAGGGCCGGGACAGTAAATCACCCCTCCACTTT.

This rearrangement joins TRBV7-9 to TRBJ2-1; 10 bases align to TRBD2. Germline V gene sequence: CDR1 SEHNR, CDR2 FQNEAQ (reference sequence). Trimming cost V 6 bases and J 4 bases; bases outside gene matches: 15. The CDR3 covers 18 residues. The DNA for the CDR3 is TGTGCCAGCAGGGGCGAGATAGGCGGGACTAGCGAGTACAATGAGCAGTTCTTC. Translated, it gives CASRGEIGGTSEYNEQFF.

The sample holds a few counts of this clone. The V gene is TRBV19, the J gene TRBJ2-2; possibly TRBD1 for D (5 bases). The CDR3 length is 13 residues. V was pared by 4 bases and J by 6 bases, with 9 bases between. Germline assignment: CDR1 LNHDA and CDR2 SQIVND (reference sequence). The CDR3 sequence: CASSSQGAGELFF. CDR3 bases: TGTGCCAGTAGTAGTCAAGGGGCCGGGGAGCTGTTTTTT. Variable domain in full (rest from reference TRBV19 and TRBJ2-2): DGGITQSPKYLFRKEGQNVTLSCEQNLNHDAMYWYRQDPGQGLRLIYYSQIVNDFQKGDIAEGYSVSREKKESFPLTVTSAQKNPTAFYLCASSSQGAGELFFGEGSRLTVL.

This rearrangement joins TRBV4-2 to TRBJ1-2, with D unclear. The CDR3 covers 15 residues. CDR1 is LGHNA, CDR2 YNFKEQ, per germline. V lost 4 bases and J lost 7, with 19 bases in between. The CDR3 bases are TGTGCCAGCAGCCCCGCCGGTGTGGGAGAGGTTGGCTACACCTTC. Residues: CASSPAGVGEVGYTF.